This T cell receptor (beta chain) was obtained from a study of early T cells in non-severe SARS-CoV-2 infection. About the study: Chains from this unsorted whole-blood bulk RNA could not be paired. Broader study findings: The study's VDJdb matching favored anti-spike CD8 responses and missed private and CD4 specificities.

Germline assignment: CDR1 SGHVS and CDR2 FNYEAQ. The CDR3 loop spans 16 amino acids. V trimming: 2 bases; J trimming: 4 bases; junction bases outside the gene matches: 7. The sample holds a few counts of this clonotype. Its specificity is unknown. Individual cDNA molecules received unique molecular identifiers. TCRdb reprocessed the 5' RACE reads via MiXCR and lists one record per CDR3 protein. The repertoire includes approximately 64,000 distinct CDR3 sequences, 15% to 20% of them detected once, and 8% to 10% sits in the top ten. The gene calls are TRBV7-6 and TRBJ2-3; 9 nucleotides match TRBD1. Sequenced material: whole blood, taken at baseline. This clonotype was sampled from an adult who was a healthcare worker with PCR-confirmed SARS-CoV-2 infection or an uninfected control (not recorded which). The CDR3 loop is CASSLSGQGSADTQYF. The CDR3 DNA follows: TGTGCCAGCAGCTTATCGGGACAGGGCTCCGCAGATACGCAGTATTTT.